The source of this TCR beta chain is a study of shared clonotypes between healthy human individuals. Study-wide results and caveats: Sorted-subset sequencing, rarefaction showed, was incomplete despite large depth.

The CDR3 runs 16 residues. Trimming removed 1 base from V and 7 bases from J; junction bases left unmatched: 5. Germline V gene data show CDR1 as MGHRA and CDR2 as YSYEKL. Cells designated naive CD8 were CD45RO-negative and were positively selected for CCR7, with terminally differentiated effector memory CD45RA+ cells excluded. Donors included only healthy HIV-negative adults lacking recent acute infections or vaccinations. Genomic DNA per cell subset filled all wells of several immunoSEQ plates. Only in-frame clones appear in the TCRdb table, and some are missing; sequencing was by immunoSEQ multiplex PCR. This table holds 500,000 to 700,000 clones, 95% found once. Concerning this clone itself: What it recognizes is unknown.

The receptor's source is a woman in her 30s in good health. Sample: naive CD8+ T cells sorted from blood. The J gene is TRBJ2-1, the V gene TRBV4-1; 12 bases agree with TRBD2. The CDR3 DNA follows: TGCGCCAGCAGCCAAGCGACTAGCGGGAGTGGGAATGAGCAGTTCTTC. Amino acids: CASSQATSGSGNEQFF.